What follows are 12 T cell receptor beta chains derived from one specimen sequenced in a study of blood T cell repertoires in COVID-19. TCRdb's table, derived via immunoSEQ multiplex PCR, lists solely in-frame clones and lacks some. The table has about 200,000 clones, around 90% seen once. Sequencing was carried out using peripheral blood. Source of these receptors: a man aged 55 to 69 who had recovered from COVID-19.

The chain uses TRBV27 and TRBJ2-5; 9 nucleotides align to TRBD1. The CDR3 extends over 17 amino acids. V was pared by 5 bases and J by 0 bases, with 10 bases of the junction left unmatched. Germline CDR1 and CDR2: MNHEY and SMNVEV (reference sequence). CDR3: CASSRDRGNWYQETQYF. DNA for the CDR3: TGTGCCAGCAGTCGCGACAGGGGGAATTGGTACCAAGAGACCCAGTACTTC.

The rearrangement links TRBV14 to TRBJ2-2; 8 positions agree with TRBD2. The germline V gene has CDR1 SGHDN and CDR2 FVKESK. The CDR3 is made up of 16 amino acids. V was clipped by 4 bases and J by 0 bases; unmatched bases: 4. CDR3 bases: TGTGCCAGCAGCCTCCGGGGGGGGCCGAACACCGGGGAGCTGTTTTTT. It yields the protein CASSLRGGPNTGELFF. The entire variable domain, with the rest obtained from reference TRBV14 and TRBJ2-2, is as follows: EAGVTQFPSHSVIEKGQTVTLRCDPISGHDNLYWYRRVMGKEIKFLLHFVKESKQDESGMPNNRFLAERTGGTYSTLKVQPAELEDSGVYFCASSLRGGPNTGELFFGEGSRLTVL.

This clone has more than one count but fewer than ten. V usage is TRBV29-1 and J usage is TRBJ2-3; 9 bases fit TRBD2. Germline V gene lookup returns CDR1 SQVTM and CDR2 ANQGSEA. J was trimmed by 3 bases and V by 7 bases; bases with no gene match: 11. The CDR3 is made up of 15 amino acids. CDR3 nucleotides: TGCAGCGGAGCGGGAGGAATGTTTGGGACAGATACGCAGTATTTT. This codes for CSGAGGMFGTDTQYF.

This sequence joins TRBV27 and TRBJ2-2; maybe TRBD1 (6 bases). Trimming cost V 4 bases and J 3 bases, with 9 bases left between them. The CDR3 extends over 14 amino acids. From germline, CDR1 is MNHEY and CDR2 SMNVEV (reference sequence). CDR3: CASSYRVHTGELFF. The CDR3, as DNA: TGTGCCAGCAGTTACAGGGTACACACCGGGGAGCTGTTTTTT.

The rearrangement uses TRBV14 and TRBJ2-7; weak D call: TRBD1 (6 bases). Germline loops: CDR1 SGHDN, CDR2 FVKESK. The CDR3 length is 15 residues. Trimming removed 1 base at V and 3 bases at J, with 13 bases between. CDR3 region: CASSQVVGAGYEQYF. The CDR3 bases are TGTGCCAGCAGCCAAGTGGTGGGGGCAGGCTACGAGCAGTACTTC.

This chain joins TRBV5-1 and TRBJ2-1; 8 bases line up with TRBD1. The germline CDR1 and CDR2 sequences are SGHRS and YFSETQ. V shed 5 bases, J shed 4 bases, and the junction held 11 bases outside the gene matches. This CDR3 has 16 residues. DNA of the CDR3: TGCGCCAGCAGAACTTTGGACAGGGAAAATTACAATGAGCAGTTCTTC. It is translated as CASRTLDRENYNEQFF. Looking up the rest from reference TRBV5-1 and TRBJ2-1 gives the full variable domain: KAGVTQTPRYLIKTRGQQVTLSCSPISGHRSVSWYQQTPGQGLQFLFEYFSETQRNKGNFPGRFSGRQFSNSRSEMNVSTLELGDSALYLCASRTLDRENYNEQFFGPGTRLTVL.

The chain has TRBV6-5 and TRBJ1-2; D is unresolved. This CDR3 region has 14 residues. Germline CDR1 is MNHEY and CDR2 is SVGAGI. V lost 8 bases and J 0 bases, leaving 13 bases between the germline ends. CDR3 sequence (DNA): TGTGCCAGCCGGGCGGGAGGAACTAACTATGGCTACACCTTC. Encoded protein: CASRAGGTNYGYTF.

The gene calls are TRBV3-1 (or the pseudogene TRBV3-2) and TRBJ1-6, with D uncertain. This CDR3 spans 15 amino acids. V was trimmed by 1 base and J by 10 bases, leaving 14 bases between them. Per the germline V gene, CDR1 is LGHDT and CDR2 is YNNKEL (reference sequence). CDR3 protein: CASSQASATGSPLHF. DNA for the CDR3: TGTGCCAGCAGCCAAGCCTCGGCTACGGGGTCACCCCTCCACTTT.

This clone turned up a few times. The chain couples TRBV5-4 to TRBJ1-2; D is possibly TRBD1 (6 bases). The V end was cut by 4 bases, the J end by 4 bases, with 20 bases between. Germline V gene sequence: CDR1 SGHNT, CDR2 YYREEE (reference sequence). This CDR3 has 16 amino acids. This chain's CDR3 is CASSQEWGQRIYGYTF. In nucleotides, the CDR3 is TGTGCCAGCAGCCAGGAATGGGGGCAAAGAATCTATGGCTACACCTTC.

The CDR3 is CASSWTVGYSYEQYF. The CDR3 bases are TGTGCCAGCAGCTGGACTGTGGGGTATTCCTACGAGCAGTACTTC. The V and J genes are TRBV5-5 and TRBJ2-7, with D maybe TRBD2 (5 bases). The V gene's germline CDR1 is SGHKS and CDR2 YYEKEE (reference sequence). The germline V and J ends were trimmed by 3 bases and 1 base, with 14 bases remaining between them. The CDR3 totals 15 residues.

The V gene is TRBV2, the J gene TRBJ2-7, with D tentatively TRBD1 (8 bases). Germline values: CDR1 SNHLY, CDR2 FYNNEI. Between the trimmed V and J ends, which lost 7 bases and 2 bases, there was a span of 18 bases. The length of the CDR3 is 15 residues. CDR3 nucleotides: TGTGCCAGCACCAGAACAGGGGGGGTCCCCTACGAGCAGTACTTC. This codes for CASTRTGGVPYEQYF.

J is TRBJ1-1 and V is TRBV7-2; unclear D gene. Per the germline V gene, CDR1 is SGHTA and CDR2 is FQGNSA. This CDR3 has 15 amino acids. V lost 4 bases to trimming and J lost 6 bases, with 18 bases between them. The CDR3 coding sequence is TGTGCCAGCAGCTCCCTCCCGGGGAGCGGTGCTGAAGCTTTCTTT. Its translation: CASSSLPGSGAEAFF.